Below are 3 T cell receptor beta chains sequenced from a single sample in a study of T cells after yellow fever vaccination. TCRdb ran MiXCR on the 5' RACE reads and lists one entry per CDR3 protein. The table has 250,000 or so distinct CDR3 sequences, more than 6.5% seen once. The sample in question was CD4+ T cells sorted from PBMCs, obtained on the day of the yellow fever booster vaccination. These receptors came from a man aged 25-40 years who received the YFV17D yellow fever vaccine.

The rearrangement uses TRBV5-4 and TRBJ2-7; 10 nucleotides match TRBD1. The germline V gene encodes CDR1 SGHNT and CDR2 YYREEE (reference sequence). Losses at the gene ends were 4 bases for V and 5 bases for J; bases not matched to a gene: 6. This CDR3 has 14 amino acids. CDR3 amino acids: CASSPGQGKHEQYF. DNA for the CDR3: TGTGCCAGCAGCCCGGGACAGGGGAAACACGAGCAGTACTTC.

The rearrangement joins TRBV5-1 to TRBJ2-5, with TRBD1 identical over 9 bases. This CDR3 is built from 15 residues. The junction had 6 bases not matched to a gene; V was cut back by 4 bases and J by 2 bases. In germline, CDR1 is SGHRS, CDR2 YFSETQ. The CDR3: CASSRDRAYQETQYF. The CDR3 nucleotides are TGCGCCAGCAGCCGGGACAGGGCCTATCAAGAGACCCAGTACTTC.

The sample holds many counts of this clonotype. The chain uses TRBV20-1 and TRBJ2-5, with D possibly matching TRBD2 (5 bases). Trimming took 0 bases from V and 2 from J, leaving 7 bases between them. Germline V CDR1 and CDR2: DFQATT, SNEGSKA (reference sequence). This CDR3 has 13 amino acids. The CDR3 nucleotides are TGCAGTGCTAGAGATACTAGTCAAGAGACCCAGTACTTC. Its protein is CSARDTSQETQYF.